The sequence of this T cell receptor (beta chain) was determined in a study of PD-1 blockade in classical Hodgkin lymphoma. Study-wide points: While CD8+ TCR diversity did not rise significantly by C4D1, CD4+ TCR diversity did.

This clone showed up just once. Its antigen is still unknown. Sequenced by immunoSEQ multiplex PCR; TCRdb stores in-frame clones only, minus some. The table includes tens of thousands of clones, 78% detected once. CDR1 and CDR2 from the germline V gene are MRHNA and SNTAGT. This CDR3 comprises 14 residues. Unmatched junction bases numbered 8, after V lost 10 bases and J lost 0 bases. As to time point: cycle 4 day 1 (C4D1), after less than 7 weeks of nivolumab. Every patient had relapsed following autologous stem cell transplantation, and cohorts differed in brentuximab vedotin exposure. The sample in question was peripheral blood mononuclear cells (PBMCs), obtained before the fourth cycle of nivolumab. The rearrangement joins TRBV6-4 to TRBJ1-1; TRBD1 matches at 7 bases. The TCR sequence derives from a human donor with classical Hodgkin lymphoma. In nucleotides, the CDR3 is TGTGCCACCCGGGACAGCAGAATGAACACTGAAGCTTTCTTT. The encoded protein is CATRDSRMNTEAFF.